This T cell receptor (beta chain) was retrieved from a study of T cells after yellow fever vaccination. This clonotype was counted ten times or more. TCRdb analysed the 5' RACE reads with MiXCR anew, one entry per CDR3 protein. Of hundreds of thousands of distinct CDR3 sequences listed, 13% are singletons. Germline loops: CDR1 MNHEY, CDR2 SVGEGT. The CDR3 length is 13 residues. Unmatched junction bases numbered 2, after V lost 7 bases and J lost 3 bases. This material consisted of PBMCs, taken on the day of the yellow fever booster vaccination. The TCR comes from a man aged 25-45 years who received the YFV17D yellow fever vaccine. The chain combines TRBV6-2 or TRBV6-3 with TRBJ2-7; 11 bases align to TRBD2. This CDR3 reads CASILAGDYEQYF. The CDR3 region has the DNA TGTGCCAGCATACTAGCGGGAGACTACGAGCAGTACTTC.